This T cell receptor beta chain was found in a study of blood T cell repertoires in COVID-19. On the study more broadly: PBMCs, B-cell-depleted T cells, or T cells provided the cDNA or gDNA that made up the material.

CDR1 KGHSH and CDR2 LQKENI come from the germline V gene. V was clipped by 2 bases and J by 3 bases; unmatched bases: 4. CDR3 size: 17 residues. Ages ranged from about 18 to 100 years, with residence in 20 to 30 US areas. Only in-frame clones appear in the TCRdb table, and some are missing; sequencing was by immunoSEQ multiplex PCR. The sample records 190,000 or so clones, about 90% being singletons. The specimen was PBMCs or T cells enriched from blood (not recorded which). The clonotype originates from a man under 40 who had recovered from COVID-19. The chain links TRBV18 to TRBJ2-3; TRBD2 matches 14 bases. CDR3 coding DNA: TGTGCCAGCTCACCAGGACTAGCGGGAGGTGTGACAGATACGCAGTATTTT. Its protein product is CASSPGLAGGVTDTQYF. Full variable domain (rest looked up from reference TRBV18 and TRBJ2-3): NAGVMQNPRHLVRRRGQEARLRCSPMKGHSHVYWYRQLPEEGLKFMVYLQKENIIDESGMPKERFSAEFPKEGPSILRIQQVVRGDSAAYFCASSPGLAGGVTDTQYFGPGTRLTVL.